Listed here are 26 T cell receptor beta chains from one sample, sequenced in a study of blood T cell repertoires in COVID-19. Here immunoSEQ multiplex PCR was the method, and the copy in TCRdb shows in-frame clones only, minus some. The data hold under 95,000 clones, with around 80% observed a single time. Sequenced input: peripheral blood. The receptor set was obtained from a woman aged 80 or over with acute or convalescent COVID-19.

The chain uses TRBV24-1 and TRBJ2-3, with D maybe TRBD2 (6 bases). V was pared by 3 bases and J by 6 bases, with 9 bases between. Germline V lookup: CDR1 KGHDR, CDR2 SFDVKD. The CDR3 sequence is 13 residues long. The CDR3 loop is CATSDGGYDTQYF. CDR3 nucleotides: TGTGCCACCAGTGATGGAGGGTATGATACGCAGTATTTT.

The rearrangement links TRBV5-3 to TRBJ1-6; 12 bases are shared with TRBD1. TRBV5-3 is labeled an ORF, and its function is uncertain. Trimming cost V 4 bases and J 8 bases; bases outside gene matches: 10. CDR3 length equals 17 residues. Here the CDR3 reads CARSVGPGTGGDSPLHF. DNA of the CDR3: TGTGCCAGAAGCGTAGGCCCCGGGACAGGGGGCGATTCACCCCTCCACTTT.

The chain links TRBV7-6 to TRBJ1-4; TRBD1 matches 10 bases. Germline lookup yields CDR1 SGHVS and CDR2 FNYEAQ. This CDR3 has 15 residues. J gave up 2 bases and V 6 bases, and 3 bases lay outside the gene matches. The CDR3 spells CASRVTGGTNEKLFF. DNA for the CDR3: TGTGCCAGCAGAGTGACAGGGGGCACTAATGAAAAACTGTTTTTT.

The CDR3, as DNA: TGTGCCAGCAGCTTAGTGGCGACTAGCGGGAGCTACGAGCAGTACTTC. Translation: CASSLVATSGSYEQYF. The chain couples TRBV11-2 to TRBJ2-7, with 12 bases that match TRBD2. V lost 1 base to trimming and J lost 3 bases; unmatched junction nucleotides: 4. Germline V gene data show CDR1 as SGHAT and CDR2 as FQNNGV. The CDR3 is 16 amino acids.

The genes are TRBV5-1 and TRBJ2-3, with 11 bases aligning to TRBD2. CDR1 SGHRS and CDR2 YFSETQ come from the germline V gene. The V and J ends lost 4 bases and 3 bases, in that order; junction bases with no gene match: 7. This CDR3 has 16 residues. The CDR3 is CASSLGTSGYTDTQYF. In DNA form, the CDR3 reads TGCGCCAGCAGCCTAGGGACTAGCGGATATACAGATACGCAGTATTTT.

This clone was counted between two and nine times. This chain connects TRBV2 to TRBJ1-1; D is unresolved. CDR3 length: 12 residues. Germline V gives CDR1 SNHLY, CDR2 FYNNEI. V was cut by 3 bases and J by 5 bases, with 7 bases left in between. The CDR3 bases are TGTGCCAGCAGTGAGGGAGGAACTGAAGCTTTCTTT. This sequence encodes CASSEGGTEAFF.

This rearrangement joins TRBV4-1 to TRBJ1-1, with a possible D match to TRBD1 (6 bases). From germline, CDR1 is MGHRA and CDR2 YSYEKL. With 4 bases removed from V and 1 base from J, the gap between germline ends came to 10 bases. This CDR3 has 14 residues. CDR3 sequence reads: CASSLDRSNTEAFF. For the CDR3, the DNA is TGCGCCAGCAGCCTAGACAGGTCGAACACTGAAGCTTTCTTT.

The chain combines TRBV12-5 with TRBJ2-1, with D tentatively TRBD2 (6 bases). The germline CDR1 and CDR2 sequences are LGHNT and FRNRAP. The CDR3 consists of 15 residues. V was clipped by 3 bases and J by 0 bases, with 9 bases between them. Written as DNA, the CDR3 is TGTGCTAGTGGTTTATCCGGGAGCTCCTACAATGAGCAGTTCTTC. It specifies CASGLSGSSYNEQFF.

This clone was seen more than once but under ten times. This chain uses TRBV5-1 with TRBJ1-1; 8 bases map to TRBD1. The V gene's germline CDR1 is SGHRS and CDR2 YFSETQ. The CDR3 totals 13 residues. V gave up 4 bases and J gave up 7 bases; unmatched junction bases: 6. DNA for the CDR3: TGCGCCAGCAGCGGAAACACAGGGGGTGAAGCTTTCTTT. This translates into CASSGNTGGEAFF. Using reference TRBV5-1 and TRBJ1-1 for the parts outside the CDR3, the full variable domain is KAGVTQTPRYLIKTRGQQVTLSCSPISGHRSVSWYQQTPGQGLQFLFEYFSETQRNKGNFPGRFSGRQFSNSRSEMNVSTLELGDSALYLCASSGNTGGEAFFGQGTRLTVV.

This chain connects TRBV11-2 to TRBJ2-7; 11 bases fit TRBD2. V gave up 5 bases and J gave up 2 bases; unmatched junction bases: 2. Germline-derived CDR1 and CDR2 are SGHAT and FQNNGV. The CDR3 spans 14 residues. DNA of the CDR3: TGTGCCAGCAGCCTGACTAGCGGGACCTACGAGCAGTACTTC. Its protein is CASSLTSGTYEQYF.

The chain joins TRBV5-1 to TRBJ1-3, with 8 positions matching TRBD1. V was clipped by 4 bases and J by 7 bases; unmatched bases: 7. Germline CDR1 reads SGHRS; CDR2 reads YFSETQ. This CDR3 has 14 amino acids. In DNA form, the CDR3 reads TGCGCCAGCAGCCTAGGACAGGGAGCCAACACCATATATTTT. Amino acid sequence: CASSLGQGANTIYF.

The CDR3 nucleotides read TGTGCCAGCACTGGGGGGACAGGGATCAATGAGCAGTTCTTC. This translates into CASTGGTGINEQFF. V and J are TRBV6-5 and TRBJ2-1; the match to TRBD1 covers 9 bases. This CDR3 has 14 amino acids. Germline assignment: CDR1 MNHEY and CDR2 SVGAGI. Trimming cost V 7 bases and J 6 bases; bases outside gene matches: 7.

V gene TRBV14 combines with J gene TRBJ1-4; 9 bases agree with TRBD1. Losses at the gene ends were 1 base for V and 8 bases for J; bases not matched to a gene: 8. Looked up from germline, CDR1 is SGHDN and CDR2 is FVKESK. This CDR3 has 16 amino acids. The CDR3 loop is CASSQGNRGRGEKLFF. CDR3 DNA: TGTGCCAGCAGCCAAGGTAACAGGGGGCGAGGAGAAAAACTGTTTTTT.

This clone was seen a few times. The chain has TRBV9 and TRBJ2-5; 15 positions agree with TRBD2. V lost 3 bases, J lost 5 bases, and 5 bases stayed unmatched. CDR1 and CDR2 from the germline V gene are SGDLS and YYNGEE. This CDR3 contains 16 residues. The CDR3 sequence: CASSAGLAGGVETQYF. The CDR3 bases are TGTGCCAGCAGCGCGGGACTAGCGGGGGGAGTGGAGACCCAGTACTTC. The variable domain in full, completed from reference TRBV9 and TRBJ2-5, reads DSGVTQTPKHLITATGQRVTLRCSPRSGDLSVYWYQQSLDQGLQFLIQYYNGEERAKGNILERFSAQQFPDLHSELNLSSLELGDSALYFCASSAGLAGGVETQYFGPGTRLLVL.

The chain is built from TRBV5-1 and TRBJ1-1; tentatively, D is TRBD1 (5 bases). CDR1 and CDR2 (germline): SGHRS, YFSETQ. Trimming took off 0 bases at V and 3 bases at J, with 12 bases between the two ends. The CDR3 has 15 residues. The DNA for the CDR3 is TGCGCCAGCAGCTTGGACGGCAGGGTAGACACTGAAGCTTTCTTT. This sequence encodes CASSLDGRVDTEAFF. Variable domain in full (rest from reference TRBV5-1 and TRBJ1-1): KAGVTQTPRYLIKTRGQQVTLSCSPISGHRSVSWYQQTPGQGLQFLFEYFSETQRNKGNFPGRFSGRQFSNSRSEMNVSTLELGDSALYLCASSLDGRVDTEAFFGQGTRLTVV.

The CDR3 DNA is TGTGCCAGCAGCCCTACGGGACTTCCCGAGCAGTACTTC. Residues: CASSPTGLPEQYF. The rearrangement links TRBV5-4 to TRBJ2-7; D may be TRBD2 (6 bases). The CDR3 is 13 residues long. The germline V and J ends were trimmed by 4 bases and 6 bases, with 14 bases remaining between them. Germline loops: CDR1 SGHNT, CDR2 YYREEE (reference sequence).

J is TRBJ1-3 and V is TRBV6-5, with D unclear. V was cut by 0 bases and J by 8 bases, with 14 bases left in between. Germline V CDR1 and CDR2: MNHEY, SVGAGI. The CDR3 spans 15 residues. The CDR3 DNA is TGTGCCAGCAGTTACTCGTGGGAGCCGACGGACACCATATATTTT. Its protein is CASSYSWEPTDTIYF.

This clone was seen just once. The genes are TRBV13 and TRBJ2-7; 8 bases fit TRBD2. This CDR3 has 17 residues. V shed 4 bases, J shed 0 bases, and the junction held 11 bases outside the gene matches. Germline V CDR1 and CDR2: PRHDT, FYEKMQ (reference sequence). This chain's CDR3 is CASSSGLDFAPSYEQYF. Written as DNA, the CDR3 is TGTGCCAGCAGCTCGGGACTAGACTTTGCCCCCTCCTACGAGCAGTACTTC.

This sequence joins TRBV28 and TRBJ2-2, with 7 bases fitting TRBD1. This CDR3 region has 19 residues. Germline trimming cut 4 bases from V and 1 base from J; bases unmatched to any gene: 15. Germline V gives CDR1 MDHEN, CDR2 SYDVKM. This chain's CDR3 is CASSSPHDPRTGNTGELFF. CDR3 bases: TGTGCCAGCAGTTCACCTCATGACCCCCGGACAGGGAACACCGGGGAGCTGTTTTTT.

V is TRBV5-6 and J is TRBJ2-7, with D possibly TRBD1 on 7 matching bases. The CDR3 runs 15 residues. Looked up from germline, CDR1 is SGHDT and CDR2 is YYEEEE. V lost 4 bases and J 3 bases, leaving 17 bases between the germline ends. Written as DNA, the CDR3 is TGTGCCAGCAGCGCGGGACAGAAAAGGGTCTACGAGCAGTACTTC. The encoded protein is CASSAGQKRVYEQYF.

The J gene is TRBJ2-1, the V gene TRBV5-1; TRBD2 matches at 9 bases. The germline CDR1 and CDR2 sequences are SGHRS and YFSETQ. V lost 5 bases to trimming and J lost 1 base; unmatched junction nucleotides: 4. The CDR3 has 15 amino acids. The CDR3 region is CASRLAGGSYNEQFF. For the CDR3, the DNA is TGCGCCAGCAGACTAGCGGGTGGGTCCTACAATGAGCAGTTCTTC.

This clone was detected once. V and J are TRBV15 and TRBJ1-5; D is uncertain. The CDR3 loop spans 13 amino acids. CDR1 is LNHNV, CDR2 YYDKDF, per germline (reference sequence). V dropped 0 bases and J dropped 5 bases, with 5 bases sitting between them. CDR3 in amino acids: CATSRDIDQPQHF. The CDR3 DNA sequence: TGTGCCACCAGCAGAGATATCGATCAGCCCCAGCATTTT.

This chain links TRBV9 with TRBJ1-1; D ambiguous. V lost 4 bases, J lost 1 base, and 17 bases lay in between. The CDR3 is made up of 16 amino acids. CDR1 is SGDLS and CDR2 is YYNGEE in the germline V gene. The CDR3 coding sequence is TGTGCCAGCAGCTTACCCCCCTGGTCAGGGAACACTGAAGCTTTCTTT. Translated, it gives CASSLPPWSGNTEAFF. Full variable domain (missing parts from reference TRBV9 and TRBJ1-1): DSGVTQTPKHLITATGQRVTLRCSPRSGDLSVYWYQQSLDQGLQFLIQYYNGEERAKGNILERFSAQQFPDLHSELNLSSLELGDSALYFCASSLPPWSGNTEAFFGQGTRLTVV.

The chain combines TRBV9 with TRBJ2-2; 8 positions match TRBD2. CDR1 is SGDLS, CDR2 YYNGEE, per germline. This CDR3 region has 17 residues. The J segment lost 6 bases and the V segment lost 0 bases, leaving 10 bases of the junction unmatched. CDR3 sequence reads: CASSVGKERERAGELFF. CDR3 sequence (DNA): TGTGCCAGCAGCGTAGGGAAGGAGCGGGAGCGGGCCGGGGAGCTGTTTTTT.

The CDR3 region is CASSYRGLSYNSPLHF. The CDR3 DNA follows: TGTGCCAGCAGTTATAGGGGTTTATCCTATAATTCACCCCTCCACTTT. V is TRBV2 and J is TRBJ1-6; tentative D call: TRBD1 (5 bases). The CDR3 runs 16 residues. Germline values: CDR1 SNHLY, CDR2 FYNNEI. The V end was cut by 5 bases, the J end by 1 base, with 12 bases between.

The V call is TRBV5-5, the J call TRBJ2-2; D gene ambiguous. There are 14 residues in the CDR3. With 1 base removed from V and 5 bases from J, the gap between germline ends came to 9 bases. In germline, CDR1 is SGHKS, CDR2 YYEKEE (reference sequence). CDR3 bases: TGTGCCAGCAGCTTGTTGGTCGGGACCGGGGAGCTGTTTTTT. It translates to CASSLLVGTGELFF.